Shown below are 12 T cell receptor beta chains from a single sample sequenced in a study of shared clonotypes between healthy human individuals. Using immunoSEQ multiplex PCR, the repertoire was profiled, and TCRdb retains in-frame clones only, with some absent. The sample has about half a million clones, about 76% seen once; the top ten hold approximately 13%. Input material: PBMCs. Source of these receptors: a woman between 35 and 50 years old in good health. Some clones in this sample may be carry-over from other donors' samples.

The rearrangement uses TRBV19 and TRBJ2-7; a possible D gene is TRBD1 (5 bases). CDR3 size: 13 residues. Germline-derived CDR1 and CDR2 are LNHDA and SQIVND (reference sequence). Trimming left V 3 bases short and J 6 bases short, with 12 bases between. The CDR3 protein is CASSMQGQTEQYF. CDR3 nucleotides: TGTGCCAGTAGTATGCAGGGTCAAACCGAGCAGTACTTC.

The chain uses TRBV5-4 and TRBJ2-1, with 12 bases lining up with TRBD2. V was clipped by 0 bases and J by 3 bases; unmatched bases: 1. CDR1 and CDR2 (germline): SGHNT, YYREEE (reference sequence). The CDR3 contains 16 residues. The CDR3 loop is CASSLGLAGVYNEQFF. The CDR3 DNA reads TGTGCCAGCAGCTTGGGACTAGCGGGAGTCTACAATGAGCAGTTCTTC.

The chain couples TRBV7-8 to TRBJ1-5; a possible D gene is TRBD1 (5 bases). The CDR3 is 15 residues long. Germline CDR1 and CDR2: SGHVS and FQNEAQ. V gave up 3 bases and J gave up 3 bases, with 12 bases separating them. CDR3 sequence: CASSFSGGNNQPQHF. CDR3 coding DNA: TGTGCCAGCAGCTTTTCGGGGGGGAACAATCAGCCCCAGCATTTT.

V is TRBV6-4 and J is TRBJ2-6; D remains unclear. Trimming shortened V by 2 bases and J by 2 bases, and 1 base separated the two germline ends. Germline V gives CDR1 MRHNA, CDR2 SNTAGT. The CDR3 covers 13 residues. CDR3 bases: TGTGCCAGCAGTGACGCTGGGGCCAACGTCCTGACTTTC. It encodes CASSDAGANVLTF.

The chain carries TRBV29-1 and TRBJ1-2; 9 bases fit TRBD1. Germline V gene lookup returns CDR1 SQVTM and CDR2 ANQGSEA. CDR3 size: 13 residues. Trimming cost V 4 bases and J 7 bases; bases outside gene matches: 7. CDR3 in amino acids: CSVGTGQGFGYTF. DNA for the CDR3: TGCAGCGTTGGGACAGGACAGGGGTTTGGCTACACCTTC.

This clone was recorded a few times. This sequence joins TRBV7-2 and TRBJ1-5; D unclear. Germline-derived CDR1 and CDR2 are SGHTA and FQGNSA. Trimming left V 5 bases short and J 7 bases short, with 15 bases between. The CDR3 has 14 residues. CDR3 protein: CASSPGRAPQPQHF. The CDR3 coding sequence is TGTGCCAGCAGCCCTGGGAGGGCCCCCCAGCCCCAGCATTTT.

The chain combines TRBV7-2 with TRBJ2-2, with D possibly TRBD2 on 8 matching bases. This CDR3 is 19 amino acids long. Germline V gives CDR1 SGHTA, CDR2 FQGNSA. The V and J ends lost 5 bases and 5 bases respectively, with 27 bases between them. CDR3 in DNA: TGTGCCAGCAGCCAGGGGGGACTGGCGGGAGGCCGAAGGACCGGGGAGCTGTTTTTT. It codes for CASSQGGLAGGRRTGELFF.

This rearrangement joins TRBV27 to TRBJ2-7; D is perhaps TRBD2 (6 bases). V was clipped by 8 bases and J by 5 bases, with 25 bases between them. The CDR3 sequence is 16 residues long. Germline V CDR1 and CDR2: MNHEY, SMNVEV (reference sequence). CDR3 nucleotide sequence: TGTGCCAGCCCCCGTCCAGCGGGTCCCGCCTTTGACGAGCAGTACTTC. Protein: CASPRPAGPAFDEQYF.

The chain recombines TRBV14 with TRBJ2-5; possible D gene TRBD1, 6 bases. The CDR3 has 15 residues. V was cut by 0 bases and J by 8 bases, with 16 bases left in between. Germline loops: CDR1 SGHDN, CDR2 FVKESK. The CDR3 coding sequence is TGTGCCAGCAGCCAAGAGCAGGGGCCCTCGGTTACCCAGTACTTC. It yields the protein CASSQEQGPSVTQYF.

This clone came up a few times. The chain employs TRBV27 and TRBJ2-2; D possibly matches TRBD1 or TRBD2 (5 bases each). Germline assignment: CDR1 MNHEY and CDR2 SMNVEV (reference sequence). This CDR3 spans 16 amino acids. Trimming took 1 base from V and 0 from J, leaving 9 bases between them. CDR3 nucleotides: TGTGCCAGCAGTTTATGGGGACCTCCGAACACCGGGGAGCTGTTTTTT. Translating gives CASSLWGPPNTGELFF.

In this sample, this clone turned up once. V usage is TRBV27 and J usage is TRBJ2-5, with D tentatively TRBD2 (5 bases). Trimming shortened V by 1 base and J by 5 bases, and 11 bases separated the two germline ends. This CDR3 is 14 amino acids long. Germline assignment: CDR1 MNHEY and CDR2 SMNVEV (reference sequence). The CDR3 is CASSLWGDWETQYF. DNA of the CDR3: TGTGCCAGCAGTTTATGGGGAGACTGGGAGACCCAGTACTTC.

The chain uses TRBV19 and TRBJ2-3; 7 bases are shared with TRBD1. V lost 4 bases to trimming and J lost 4 bases; unmatched junction nucleotides: 11. The CDR3 contains 16 residues. Germline CDR1 reads LNHDA; CDR2 reads SQIVND (reference sequence). This CDR3 reads CASSKGAPQGPDTQYF. CDR3 DNA sequence: TGTGCCAGTAGTAAGGGAGCCCCACAGGGGCCAGATACGCAGTATTTT.